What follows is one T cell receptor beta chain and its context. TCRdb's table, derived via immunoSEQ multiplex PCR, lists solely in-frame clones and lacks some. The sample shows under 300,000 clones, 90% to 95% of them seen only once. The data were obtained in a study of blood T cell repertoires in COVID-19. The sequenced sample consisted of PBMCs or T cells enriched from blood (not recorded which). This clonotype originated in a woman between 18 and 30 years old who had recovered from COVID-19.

CDR3 in DNA: TGCGCCAGCAGCTTGGGCGGGGGAGGACAGCCCCAGCATTTT. It codes for CASSLGGGGQPQHF. This rearrangement joins TRBV5-1 to TRBJ1-5; tentatively, D is TRBD1 (5 bases). The CDR3 is made up of 14 amino acids. Looked up from germline, CDR1 is SGHRS and CDR2 is YFSETQ. The V end lost 0 bases, the J end lost 7 bases, and 11 bases lay between the germline ends.